This is a list of T cell receptor beta chains from one sample in a study of CD8+ T cells in alopecia areata. The table came from immunoSEQ multiplex PCR; TCRdb's copy has only in-frame clones and leaves some out. The table lists about 120,000 clones, roughly 60% of them singletons. The sequencing used CD8+ T cells sorted from blood, collected at week 4, from a patient treated with tofacitinib. All receptors derive from a human donor with alopecia areata. CDR3s include the opening cysteine and the closing phenylalanine or tryptophan. A D gene is named only where the DNA matches it firmly. Some rows have no size entry. The others give once, few or many, or a class for an expanded clone.

size	D	V	J	CDR3	DNA
NA	TRBD1	TRBV29-1	TRBJ2-7	CSAGQGGYEQYF	TGCAGCGCTGGACAGGGTGGCTACGAGCAGTACTTC
NA	NA	TRBV5-5	TRBJ2-1	CASSRTAEQFF	TGTGCCAGCAGCCGGACAGCTGAGCAGTTCTTC
few	TRBD1	TRBV30	TRBJ1-2	CAWIDGQAAGYTF	TGTGCCTGGATAGATGGACAGGCAGCTGGCTACACCTTC
NA	NA	TRBV29-1	TRBJ1-1	CSVVNTDRVNTEAFF	TGCAGCGTTGTGAACACGGACAGAGTGAACACTGAAGCTTTCTTT
NA	NA	TRBV6-6	TRBJ2-2	CASSYSAGANTGELFF	TGTGCCAGCAGTTACTCGGCGGGGGCAAACACCGGGGAGCTGTTTTTT
NA	TRBD2	TRBV5-6	TRBJ2-1	CASSLGTLRGEAYNEQFF	TGTGCCAGCAGCTTGGGAACCCTGCGGGGGGAAGCCTACAATGAGCAGTTCTTC
NA	NA	TRBV29-1	TRBJ2-7	CSVATGSSYEQYF	TGCAGCGTCGCCACTGGTAGCTCCTACGAGCAGTACTTC
NA	NA	TRBV2	TRBJ1-2	CASPGYTF	TGTGCCAGCCCTGGCTACACCTTC
NA	NA	TRBV19	TRBJ1-1	CASSIIEEGTEAFF	TGTGCCAGTAGTATCATTGAGGAGGGCACTGAAGCTTTCTTT
NA	TRBD1	TRBV25-1	TRBJ1-2	CASSVQGGGYTF	TGTGCCAGCAGTGTCCAGGGGGGAGGCTACACCTTC
few	NA	TRBV29-1	TRBJ1-1	CSVEVLNTEAFF	TGCAGCGTTGAGGTCCTGAACACTGAAGCTTTCTTT
NA	NA	TRBV7-2	TRBJ2-7	CASSPTTGSYEQYF	TGTGCCAGCAGCCCGACGACTGGATCCTACGAGCAGTACTTC
NA	NA	TRBV28	TRBJ2-5	CASSLIPPRGTGETQYF	TGTGCCAGCAGTTTAATACCGCCTAGAGGGACTGGGGAGACCCAGTACTTC
NA	NA	TRBV29-1	TRBJ2-7	CSVELKRPYEQYF	TGCAGCGTTGAACTAAAGCGGCCCTACGAGCAGTACTTC
NA	NA	TRBV30	TRBJ1-4	CAWSVGDEKLFF	TGTGCCTGGAGTGTAGGGGATGAAAAACTGTTTTTT
few	TRBD2	TRBV27	TRBJ2-7	CASSSHRTRDINEQYF	TGTGCCAGCAGTTCTCATCGGACTAGAGATATTAACGAGCAGTACTTC
few	TRBD1	TRBV29-1	TRBJ1-1	CSVTAQGAEAFF	TGCAGCGTTACCGCACAGGGGGCTGAAGCTTTCTTT
NA	NA	TRBV12-5	TRBJ2-3	CASGGDLRSTDTQYF	TGTGCTAGTGGTGGGGACTTAAGAAGCACAGATACGCAGTATTTT
NA	NA	TRBV30	TRBJ1-2	CAWSGTEDYGYTF	TGTGCCTGGAGCGGGACGGAGGATTATGGCTACACCTTC
few	NA	TRBV5-1	TRBJ2-2	CASKVGSGELFF	TGCGCCAGCAAAGTAGGGTCCGGGGAGCTGTTTTTT
NA	TRBD1	TRBV6-6	TRBJ1-5	CASSYGTGSNQPQHF	TGTGCCAGCAGTTACGGGACAGGGAGCAATCAGCCCCAGCATTTT
NA	NA	TRBV7-7	TRBJ2-1	CASSSGQNNEQFF	TGTGCTAGCAGCTCCGGACAGAACAATGAGCAGTTCTTC
few	TRBD2	TRBV5-6	TRBJ2-3	CASSLGLASDTQYF	TGTGCCAGCAGCTTGGGACTAGCATCAGATACGCAGTATTTT
NA	NA	TRBV7-2	TRBJ2-3	CASSLREGGSTDTQYF	TGTGCCAGCAGCTTACGCGAGGGGGGGTCCACAGATACGCAGTATTTT
NA	TRBD2	TRBV7-8	TRBJ2-1	CASSLSAGGFYNEQFF	TGTGCCAGCAGCTTATCAGCGGGGGGGTTCTACAATGAGCAGTTCTTC